A selection of T cell receptor beta chains follows, all from one sample in a study of metastatic and nonmetastatic thyroid tumors. Using MiXCR, TCRdb reanalyzed the PCR reads. Seen here are some 16,000 clones, roughly a quarter observed once, and the top ten hold 8.4%. The sample was tumor tissue. These TCRs come from a female donor with papillary thyroid cancer or a benign thyroid nodule (not recorded which). Some clones in this sample may be carry-over from other donors' samples. CDR3s include the opening cysteine and the closing phenylalanine or tryptophan. A D gene is named only where the DNA matches it firmly. Clone size is not always given. Where it is, it says once, few, many or a class for expanded clones.

j_call d_call clone_size v_call cdr3_nt cdr3_aa
TRBJ2-1 TRBD2 . TRBV9 TGTGCCAGCAGCTCTAGGACTAGCACCATTCACAATGAGCAGTTCTTC CASSSRTSTIHNEQFF
TRBJ2-2 . medium-sized TRBV20-1 TGCAGTGCTAGGACTGTTGGGGCTCCCACCGGGGAGCTGTTTTTT CSARTVGAPTGELFF
TRBJ1-2 . many TRBV19 TGTGCCAGCAACCCATTAATCAGACAGAACTATGGCTACACCTTC CASNPLIRQNYGYTF
TRBJ1-2 TRBD1 medium-sized TRBV13 TGTGCCAGCAGCCAACGACAGGGGATCGGTGGCTACACCTTC CASSQRQGIGGYTF
TRBJ2-3 . . TRBV20-1 TGCAGTGCTAGAGCCCCGGGACTGGGGGATACGCAGTATTTT CSARAPGLGDTQYF
TRBJ1-1 . medium-sized TRBV20-1 TGCAGTGCCAACCCCTCGGACCCGGGGAACACTGAAGCTTTCTTT CSANPSDPGNTEAFF
TRBJ2-7 TRBD1 . TRBV20-1 TGCAGTGCTAGGACCGACAGGGGGTTCCACGAGCAGTACTTC CSARTDRGFHEQYF
TRBJ1-5 TRBD1 many TRBV19 TGTGCCAGTACCTCGACAGGGCACCAGCCCCAGCATTTT CASTSTGHQPQHF
TRBJ1-1 . . TRBV20-1 TGCAGTGCTAGGGTCCCAGGGGACACTGAAGCTTTCTTT CSARVPGDTEAFF
TRBJ2-5 . . TRBV20-1 TGCAGTGCCGACTCCCCAGGGCCAGAGACCCAGTACTTC CSADSPGPETQYF
TRBJ2-7 TRBD2 many TRBV4-1 TGCGCCAGCAGCCCGAGACTAGCGGGAGGTTTAAGCCATGGCGAGCAGTACTTC CASSPRLAGGLSHGEQYF
TRBJ2-3 . many TRBV24-1 TGTGCCACCAGTGACCTGGGGACAAGCCCCAGGGATACGCAGTATTTT CATSDLGTSPRDTQYF
TRBJ1-1 . . TRBV6-1 TGTGCCAGCAGAGCCACGGGGCTCCGCACTTTCTTT CASRATGLRTFF
TRBJ1-6 . medium-sized TRBV2 TGTGCCAGCAGTGAAAGGGGGGGAAGCTCCTATAATTCACCCCTCCACTTT CASSERGGSSYNSPLHF
TRBJ2-1 . . TRBV7-3 TGTGCCAGCAGCTTAATCGGGGAGGCCCCCTACAATGAGCAGTTCTTC CASSLIGEAPYNEQFF
TRBJ2-6 TRBD1 many TRBV20-1 TGCAGCGCCGGGACAGGAGACTCTGGGGCCAACGTCCTGACTTTC CSAGTGDSGANVLTF
TRBJ2-3 . many TRBV7-3 TGTGCCAGCAGCTTGGGACACACAGATACGCAGTATTTT CASSLGHTDTQYF
TRBJ1-1 TRBD1 medium-sized TRBV20-1 TGCAGTGCTAGAAGGGACAGCGGCACTGAAGCTTTCTTT CSARRDSGTEAFF
TRBJ2-7 . medium-sized TRBV11-2 TGTGCCAGCAGCTCTTCCTACGAGCAGTACTTC CASSSSYEQYF
TRBJ1-2 . medium-sized TRBV6-5 TGTGCCAGCAGTTATCAGCAGGGGTCTACTAACTATGGCTACACCTTC CASSYQQGSTNYGYTF
TRBJ2-5 . . TRBV20-1 TGCAGTGCTAGAGCCCCGGAGGCTGCGAAGGCCCCTAGAGAGACCCAGTACTTC CSARAPEAAKAPRETQYF
TRBJ2-7 TRBD2 . TRBV20-1 TGCAGTGCTAGACTAGCGGGGATATCCTACGAGCAGTACTTC CSARLAGISYEQYF
TRBJ2-7 TRBD2 . TRBV20-1 TGCAGTGCTAGACGCGGACTAGCGGGAGGCTACGAGCAGTACTTC CSARRGLAGGYEQYF
TRBJ1-5 . many TRBV18 TGTGCCAGCTCACCCAGGACGAGCAATCAGCCCCAGCATTTT CASSPRTSNQPQHF